This T cell receptor (beta chain) was recovered during a study of response to subunit inactivated influenza vaccine. Study-wide points: It was suggested by the authors that few new T cells are recruited by each seasonal influenza vaccination.

Using its own MiXCR run on the RT-PCR reads, TCRdb lists one record per CDR3 protein. The profile shows around 790,000 distinct CDR3 sequences, over 20% of them singletons. With respect to this clonotype: Antigen specificity is unknown.

This CDR3 is built from 16 residues. Germline V gene lookup returns CDR1 LGHDT and CDR2 YNNKEL (reference sequence). V was clipped by 1 base and J by 2 bases, with 14 bases between them. The clonotype comes from a man aged 45-60 years who received an inactivated influenza vaccine. This specimen consisted of PBMCs from blood, obtained approximately 5 days after vaccination. The chain employs TRBV3-1 and TRBJ2-5; a possible D gene is TRBD2 (5 bases). The CDR3 loop is CASSQVLLRDQETQYF. The CDR3 DNA sequence: TGTGCCAGCAGCCAAGTACTCTTACGGGATCAAGAGACCCAGTACTTC.